A selection of T cell receptor beta chains follows, all from one sample in a study of Tregs in tolerant kidney transplant recipients. Clones were read by immunoSEQ multiplex PCR, and TCRdb kept only the in-frame ones, dropping some. Of about 77,000 clones in the sample, 98% were seen once. The specimen comprised CD4+ T cells from blood, sampled before the transplant. All receptors come from a human donor who received a combined kidney and bone marrow transplant. Both conserved end residues are part of each CDR3. The D gene is left open where the match is weak. The listing skips clone size in some rows; elsewhere it reads once, few, many or a size class.

TRBD1 | TRBJ1-5 | once | TRBV2 | TGTGCCAGCAGGGCCGGGACAGGGGCCGAGGGGCAGCCCCAGCATTTT | CASRAGTGAEGQPQHF
TRBD2 | TRBJ2-7 | - | TRBV2 | TGTGCCAGCAGGGGGGGACTAGCGGGGGCCCCCTCCCCCTACGAGCAGTACTTC | CASRGGLAGAPSPYEQYF
- | TRBJ2-1 | once | TRBV4-1 | TGCGCCAGCAGCCCCCTGGACAGATACAATGAGCAGTTCTTC | CASSPLDRYNEQFF
- | TRBJ2-3 | - | TRBV5-4 | TGTGCCAGCAGCTTGTATACAGATACGCAGTATTTT | CASSLYTDTQYF
TRBD1 | TRBJ1-5 | - | TRBV19 | TGTGCCAGTAATCGGGACAGGGGGATTCAGCCCCAGCATTTT | CASNRDRGIQPQHF
- | TRBJ1-3 | - | TRBV4-2 | TGTGCCAGCAGCCAAGTCAGTGCGGGGTTCTCTGGAAACACCATATATTTT | CASSQVSAGFSGNTIYF
- | TRBJ1-1 | - | TRBV7-2 | TGTGCCAGCAGCTTAAGAACAGGTTGGACTGAAGCTTTCTTT | CASSLRTGWTEAFF
TRBD2 | TRBJ2-2 | - | TRBV4-1 | TGCGCCAGCAGCCAAGGACTAGCGGGAGCCGGGGAGCTGTTTTTT | CASSQGLAGAGELFF
TRBD2 | TRBJ2-1 | - | TRBV9 | TGTGCCAGCAGCGTCGGACTAGCGGGAGCCAACAATGAGCAGTTCTTC | CASSVGLAGANNEQFF
- | TRBJ2-1 | - | TRBV14 | TGTGCCAGCAGCCAAGTCGGTAAGGAGGGTTTCTTC | CASSQVGKEGFF
- | TRBJ2-7 | - | TRBV6-6 | TGTGCCAGCAGTTACTCGAGGCCTGACTCCTACGAGCAGTACTTC | CASSYSRPDSYEQYF
TRBD1 | TRBJ1-2 | - | TRBV9 | TGTGCCAGCAGCGAGACAGGGGATTATGGCTACACCTTC | CASSETGDYGYTF
TRBD1 | TRBJ1-1 | - | TRBV25-1 | TGTGCCAGTAGGACAGGGGAGACTGAAGCTTTCTTT | CASRTGETEAFF
- | TRBJ2-6 | - | TRBV5-1 | TGCGCCAGCACTTACGACAGGTCCTTTGGGGCCAACGTCCTGACTTTC | CASTYDRSFGANVLTF
- | TRBJ2-2 | - | TRBV6-5 | TGTGCCAGCAGTCAAATGAGCTCTGCCGGGGAGCTGTTTTTT | CASSQMSSAGELFF
TRBD1 | TRBJ1-5 | - | TRBV10-3 | TGTGCCATCAGTTTTGGACAGGGGAATCAGCCCCAGCATTTT | CAISFGQGNQPQHF
TRBD2 | TRBJ2-3 | - | TRBV4-2 | TGTGCCAGCAGCCCCACTAGCGGGGGGGCTTGGGATACGCAGTATTTT | CASSPTSGGAWDTQYF
TRBD1 | TRBJ1-2 | - | TRBV30 | TGTGCCTGGAGTGAGGGACAGGGCTACACCTTC | CAWSEGQGYTF
- | TRBJ2-1 | - | TRBV11-3 | TGTGCCAGCAGCTCTAAACAGGGTCCCTACAATGAGCAGTTCTTC | CASSSKQGPYNEQFF
TRBD1 | TRBJ1-4 | - | TRBV4-3 | TGCGCCAGCAGCCAAGATGGGACAGGGGGCGAAAAACTGTTTTTT | CASSQDGTGGEKLFF
- | TRBJ2-3 | - | TRBV5-1 | TGCGCCAGCAGCTTGACCTCGGGGTTTGGCACAGATACGCAGTATTTT | CASSLTSGFGTDTQYF
- | TRBJ1-2 | - | TRBV7-6 | TGTGCCAGCAGCTTAAGGGCAGGGGCCCCGGGGTTTTATGGCTACACCTTC | CASSLRAGAPGFYGYTF